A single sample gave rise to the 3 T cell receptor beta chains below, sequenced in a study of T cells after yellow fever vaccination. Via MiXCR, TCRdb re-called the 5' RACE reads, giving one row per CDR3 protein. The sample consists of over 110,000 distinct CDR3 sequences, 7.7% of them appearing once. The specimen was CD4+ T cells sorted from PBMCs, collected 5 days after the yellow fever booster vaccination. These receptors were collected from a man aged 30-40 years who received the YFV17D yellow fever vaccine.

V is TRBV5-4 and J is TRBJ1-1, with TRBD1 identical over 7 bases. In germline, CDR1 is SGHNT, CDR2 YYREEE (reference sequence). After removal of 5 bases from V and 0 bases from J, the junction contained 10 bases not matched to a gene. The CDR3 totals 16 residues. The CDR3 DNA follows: TGTGCCAGCAGATCGGCAGGGGGTAATCTGAACACTGAAGCTTTCTTT. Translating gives CASRSAGGNLNTEAFF.

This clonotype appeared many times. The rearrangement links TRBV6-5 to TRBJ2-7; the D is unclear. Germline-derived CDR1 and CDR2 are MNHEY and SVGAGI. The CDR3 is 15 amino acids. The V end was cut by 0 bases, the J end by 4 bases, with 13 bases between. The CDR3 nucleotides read TGTGCCAGCAGTTACTCCGCGGTCCCCGGATACGAGCAGTACTTC. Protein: CASSYSAVPGYEQYF.

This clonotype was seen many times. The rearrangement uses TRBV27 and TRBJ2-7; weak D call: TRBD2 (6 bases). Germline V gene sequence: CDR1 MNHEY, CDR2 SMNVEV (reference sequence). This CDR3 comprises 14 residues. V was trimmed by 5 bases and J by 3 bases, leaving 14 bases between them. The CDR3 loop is CASSPRASDYEQYF. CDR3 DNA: TGTGCCAGCAGTCCCAGAGCTAGCGACTACGAGCAGTACTTC.